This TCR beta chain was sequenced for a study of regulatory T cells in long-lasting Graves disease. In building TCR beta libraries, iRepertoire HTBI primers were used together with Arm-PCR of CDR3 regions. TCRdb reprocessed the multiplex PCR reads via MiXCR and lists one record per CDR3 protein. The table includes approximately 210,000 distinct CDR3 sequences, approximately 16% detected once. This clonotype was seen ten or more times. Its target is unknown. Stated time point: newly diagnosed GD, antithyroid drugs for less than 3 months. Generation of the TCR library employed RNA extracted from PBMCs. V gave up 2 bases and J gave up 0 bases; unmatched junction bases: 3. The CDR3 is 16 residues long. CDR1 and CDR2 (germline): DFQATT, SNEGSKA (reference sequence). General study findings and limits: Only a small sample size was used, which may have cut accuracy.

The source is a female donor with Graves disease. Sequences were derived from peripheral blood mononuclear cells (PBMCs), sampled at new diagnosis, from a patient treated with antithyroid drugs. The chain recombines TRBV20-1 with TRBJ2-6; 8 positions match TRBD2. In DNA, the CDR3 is TGCAGTGCTAGACTAGCGGGTAGCTCTGGGGCCAACGTCCTGACTTTC. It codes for CSARLAGSSGANVLTF.